This T cell receptor (beta chain) appears in the sequencing data of a study of memory CD4+ T cells and cytomegalovirus serostatus. Note on this clone: Antigen: not known.

As originally analysed: Out-of-frame sequences were removed, leaving 2 million to 2.5 million distinct TCRbeta sequences. Assay used: immunoSEQ multiplex PCR; TCRdb lists only in-frame clones, some missing. V and J calls and clone size are copied from that table; D and trimming were computed from the DNA. The sample contains 64,000 or so clones, around 77% of which appear only once. The sort gate was single viable CD3+CD4+CD8-CD45RO+ cells for memory CD4+ T cells. Total CD4+ T cells were enriched by CD4 positive selection. The study's findings and limits: Median bootstrapped AUC for CMV status was around 0.96 originally, about 0.9 US-trained.

CDR1 is LNHDA and CDR2 is SQIVND in the germline V gene (reference sequence). This CDR3 comprises 14 residues. Trimming cost V 6 bases and J 6 bases; bases outside gene matches: 6. The sequencing input was memory CD4+ T cells from blood. The receptor was isolated from an adult in good health and CMV-seronegative. This rearrangement joins TRBV19 to TRBJ2-4; 9 positions match TRBD2. CDR3 in DNA: TGTGCCAGTAGGGAAGCGGGGGGCGGAAACATTCAGTACTTC. Protein product: CASREAGGGNIQYF. The full variable domain, in which reference TRBV19 and TRBJ2-4 provide the parts outside the CDR3, is DGGITQSPKYLFRKEGQNVTLSCEQNLNHDAMYWYRQDPGQGLRLIYYSQIVNDFQKGDIAEGYSVSREKKESFPLTVTSAQKNPTAFYLCASREAGGGNIQYFGAGTRLSVL.